This is a list of T cell receptor beta chains from one sample in a study of cytomegalovirus exposure and HLA in healthy donors. Generated by immunoSEQ multiplex PCR, the TCRdb table keeps only in-frame clones and is missing some. Of about 160,000 clones detected, approximately 80% appear once; the ten largest clones hold 10% to 15%. Specimen: PBMCs. Every receptor here comes from a middle-aged man in good health and CMV-seropositive. Both conserved end residues are part of each CDR3. D genes are given only for firm matches. Clone size is stated in some rows and not others, as once, few, many or a class when expanded.

D,V,J,size,DNA,CDR3
-,TRBV6-5,TRBJ1-1,-,TGTGCCAGCTTCCAACCTGGAGCCGTCACTGAAGCTTTCTTT,CASFQPGAVTEAFF
-,TRBV5-4,TRBJ2-3,-,TGTGCCAGCAGCTTGGACCCAGGACTTAACACAGATACGCAGTATTTT,CASSLDPGLNTDTQYF
-,TRBV10-1,TRBJ2-7,-,TGCGCCAGCAGTGATGCAGCGACCTACGAGCAGTACTTC,CASSDAATYEQYF
-,TRBV5-4,TRBJ1-1,-,TGTGCCAGCAGCCCCCGTGGAGGGTCGGGCGTCACTGAAGCTTTCTTT,CASSPRGGSGVTEAFF
TRBD2,TRBV27,TRBJ2-2,-,TGTGCCAGCAGTTCTGCGACTAGCGGGAACACCGGGGAGCTGTTTTTT,CASSSATSGNTGELFF
-,TRBV15,TRBJ1-5,-,TGCGCCACCAGCAGAGATCGGAGACAGCCCCAGCATTTT,CATSRDRRQPQHF
-,TRBV14,TRBJ2-3,-,TGTGCCAGCAGCCAAGTGGGAGTCACAGATACGCAGTATTTT,CASSQVGVTDTQYF
TRBD1,TRBV7-9,TRBJ1-2,-,TGTGCCAGCAGCTTAGCGCGCTGGACAGGGGGCGATGGCTACACCTTC,CASSLARWTGGDGYTF
TRBD2,TRBV7-2,TRBJ2-7,-,TGTGCCAGCAGAAAGCGGGAGGGTGGGAACGAGCAGTACTTC,CASRKREGGNEQYF
TRBD2,TRBV7-2,TRBJ2-1,-,TGTGCCAGCAGCTCTCGGACGGGGACTACCCCCCTTGGTGAGCAGTTCTTC,CASSSRTGTTPLGEQFF
TRBD1,TRBV28,TRBJ2-2,-,TGTGCCAGCAGCCAAGGGGGACAGGGGAACACCGGGGAGCTGTTTTTT,CASSQGGQGNTGELFF
-,TRBV19,TRBJ2-3,-,TGTGCCAGTAGTATAGGCGGGATAGCTGGCACAGATACGCAGTATTTT,CASSIGGIAGTDTQYF
-,TRBV18,TRBJ1-5,-,TGTGCCAGCTCACAAGCGAGGGCAAATCAGCCCCAGCATTTT,CASSQARANQPQHF
-,TRBV4-1,TRBJ1-1,-,TGCGCCAGCAGCCAAGTCCCCAGTGGAGGGAGGACTGAAGCTTTCTTT,CASSQVPSGGRTEAFF
TRBD2,TRBV6-4,TRBJ2-3,-,TGTGCCAGCAGTGAGAATAGCGGGAGCACAGATACGCAGTATTTT,CASSENSGSTDTQYF
TRBD1,TRBV2,TRBJ1-2,-,TGTGCCAGTCTACAGGGGGCGCGCGGCTATGGCTACACCTTC,CASLQGARGYGYTF
-,TRBV6-4,TRBJ2-1,-,TGTGCCAGCAGCTTAGTGTACGGCGGTGAGCAGTTCTTC,CASSLVYGGEQFF
TRBD1,TRBV28,TRBJ1-3,-,TGTGCCAGCAGTTTAGAGACAGGGCCCTTTGGAAACACCATATATTTT,CASSLETGPFGNTIYF
-,TRBV15,TRBJ2-1,-,TGTGCCACCAGCAGAGACACGGGATACAATGAGCAGTTCTTC,CATSRDTGYNEQFF
-,TRBV28,TRBJ2-5,-,TGTGCCAGCAGTGATCGTCGGACAGGAGGGCACCAAGAGACCCAGTACTTC,CASSDRRTGGHQETQYF
-,TRBV2,TRBJ2-1,-,TGTGCCAGCAGTGACAGGCAGCCCTACAATGAGCAGTTCTTC,CASSDRQPYNEQFF
TRBD1,TRBV5-1,TRBJ2-7,-,TGCGCCAGCACCCAGGGAGGGACAGGGAGCTCCTACGAGCAGTACTTC,CASTQGGTGSSYEQYF
-,TRBV19,TRBJ2-3,few,TGTGCCAGTAGCAGTTCAGATACGCAGTATTTT,CASSSSDTQYF
TRBD2,TRBV7-2,TRBJ2-7,-,TGTGCCAGCAGCTTAGCTAGCGGGAGTTCCTACGAGCAGTACTTC,CASSLASGSSYEQYF
-,TRBV28,TRBJ2-7,once,TGTGCCAGCAGGCAGGGAAAAGGCGAGCAGTACTTC,CASRQGKGEQYF
-,TRBV25-1,TRBJ1-3,-,TGTGCCAGCAGTGACCTAAGAAACACCATATATTTT,CASSDLRNTIYF
TRBD1,TRBV7-8,TRBJ2-1,once,TGTGCCAGCAGGACAACCGGGACAGGGGTTAACAATGAGCAGTTCTTC,CASRTTGTGVNNEQFF
-,TRBV10-3,TRBJ1-2,-,TGTGCCATCAGTTCATCCGACCGGGGAAGAAGCTACACCTTC,CAISSSDRGRSYTF
-,TRBV28,TRBJ2-5,-,TGTGCCAGCAGTTTAAAGCCCTCTATACTAGCCGACGACCAAGAGACCCAGTACTTC,CASSLKPSILADDQETQYF
TRBD1,TRBV2,TRBJ1-4,-,TGTGCCAGCAAGGGACAGGGTGCTGAAAAACTGTTTTTT,CASKGQGAEKLFF
TRBD2,TRBV2,TRBJ2-2,-,TGTGTCAGCAGGGCCCTAGCGGTGGGAGGGGAGCTGTTTTTT,CVSRALAVGGELFF
TRBD2,TRBV7-6,TRBJ2-3,-,TGTGCCAGCAGCTTAGAACCGGGACTAGCGGGAGGAGATACGCAGTATTTT,CASSLEPGLAGGDTQYF
-,TRBV6-6,TRBJ1-5,-,TGTGCCAGCGGGGGGGTAGGCAATCAGCCCCAGCATTTT,CASGGVGNQPQHF
TRBD1,TRBV25-1,TRBJ2-7,few,TGTGCCAGCAGTGAATCTAGGACAGGAGCCTACGAGCAGTACTTC,CASSESRTGAYEQYF
-,TRBV6-4,TRBJ2-1,-,TGTGCCAGCAGTGATCTTGGCGGAAACAATGAGCAGTTCTTC,CASSDLGGNNEQFF
-,TRBV4-3,TRBJ2-7,-,TGCGCCAGCAGCCAAGCGTCGGCTAGCTCCTACGAGCAGTACTTC,CASSQASASSYEQYF
TRBD1,TRBV13,TRBJ2-7,few,TGTGCCAGCAGCGCTTTGGGGACAGGGGGCCAAAACGAGCAGTACTTC,CASSALGTGGQNEQYF
TRBD2,TRBV4-3,TRBJ2-1,-,TGCGCCAGCAGCCAAGCTAGCGGGCTTTACAATGAGCAGTTCTTC,CASSQASGLYNEQFF
TRBD2,TRBV5-4,TRBJ2-7,-,TGTGCCAGCAGCTTTGGGACTAGCGGAGCTTACGAGCAGTACTTC,CASSFGTSGAYEQYF
-,TRBV6-5,TRBJ1-2,-,TGTGCCAGCAGCCCAGACAGATGGTTTAACTATGGCTACACCTTC,CASSPDRWFNYGYTF
-,TRBV18,TRBJ1-1,-,TGTGCCAGCTCACCACCCGGACAGCCGGGGGAAGCTTTCTTT,CASSPPGQPGEAFF
-,TRBV7-9,TRBJ1-1,-,TGTGCCAGCCGTCCAATCGGGAGGAACACTGAAGCTTTCTTT,CASRPIGRNTEAFF
TRBD1,TRBV5-1,TRBJ2-1,-,TGCGCCAGCAGGCGGACAGGGAGTGACGATGAGCAGTTCTTC,CASRRTGSDDEQFF
TRBD2,TRBV19,TRBJ2-3,-,TGTGCCAGCATGGCTAGCGGGAGTGGAGATACGCAGTATTTT,CASMASGSGDTQYF
TRBD1,TRBV7-9,TRBJ2-3,-,TGTGCCAGCAGCTGGACAGGGGAGTCAGATACGCAGTATTTT,CASSWTGESDTQYF
TRBD1,TRBV5-4,TRBJ2-5,once,TGTGCCAGCAGCTTGGAGACAGGGGGCTGGGAGACCCAGTACTTC,CASSLETGGWETQYF
-,TRBV4-1,TRBJ2-7,few,TGCGCCAGCAGCCAAGATCGCCGCAGCTCCTACGAGCAGTACTTC,CASSQDRRSSYEQYF
-,TRBV7-9,TRBJ1-1,-,TGTGCCGCGCGGGCGGCGGGCGGGGGGCGAAACACTGAAGCTTTCTTT,CAARAAGGGRNTEAFF
-,TRBV6-1,TRBJ1-6,few,TGTGCCAGCAGTGAAAGTGGCGGGAATAATTCACCCCTCCACTTT,CASSESGGNNSPLHF
TRBD1,TRBV5-4,TRBJ1-2,-,TGTGCCAGCAGCGATACAGGGGACCCCTCAAACTATGGCTACACCTTC,CASSDTGDPSNYGYTF
TRBD1,TRBV4-1,TRBJ1-2,once,TGCGCCAGCAGCCAAGGGGCCCGGGCGGGATCGACAGGGGTGAACTATGGCTACACCTTC,CASSQGARAGSTGVNYGYTF